This T cell receptor beta chain came from a study of cytomegalovirus exposure and HLA in healthy donors. Germline V CDR1 and CDR2: SEHNR, FQNEAQ (reference sequence). The CDR3 consists of 14 residues. Between the trimmed V and J ends, which lost 2 bases and 6 bases, there was a span of 14 bases. The PCR employed 60 Vbeta primers together with 13 Jbeta primers. Profiled with immunoSEQ multiplex PCR; TCRdb holds only in-frame clones, not every one. The repertoire includes about 150,000 clones, 55% to 85% of them detected once, and approximately 2% sits in the top ten. The source of this sequence is a man aged 40-49 years in good health and CMV-seronegative. Sequencing was done on a sample of PBMCs. The rearrangement links TRBV7-9 to TRBJ2-7; tentative D call: TRBD2 (6 bases). CDR3 in DNA: TGTGCCAGCAGCTTAACGGGAGCCATATCCGAGCAGTACTTC. Translating it yields CASSLTGAISEQYF.